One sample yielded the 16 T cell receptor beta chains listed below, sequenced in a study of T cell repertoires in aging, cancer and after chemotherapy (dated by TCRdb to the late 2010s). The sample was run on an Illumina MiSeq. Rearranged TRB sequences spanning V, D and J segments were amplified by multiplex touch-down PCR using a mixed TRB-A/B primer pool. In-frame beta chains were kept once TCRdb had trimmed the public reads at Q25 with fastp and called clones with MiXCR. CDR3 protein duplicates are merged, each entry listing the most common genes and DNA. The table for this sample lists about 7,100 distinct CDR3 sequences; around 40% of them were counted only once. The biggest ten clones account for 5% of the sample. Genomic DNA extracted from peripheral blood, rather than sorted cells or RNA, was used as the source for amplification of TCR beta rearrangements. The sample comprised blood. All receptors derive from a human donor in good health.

CDR3 DNA sequence: TGTGCCAGTAGTATAGGCAGGGGGCGGCTAGCCAAAAACATTCAGTACTTC. Its translation is CASSIGRGRLAKNIQYF. This rearrangement joins TRBV19 to TRBJ2-4; TRBD1 aligns across 8 bases. CDR3 length: 17 amino acids. The V gene's germline CDR1 is LNHDA and CDR2 SQIVND (reference sequence). Trimming at V came to 1 base and at J to 0 bases, leaving 5 bases not matched to a gene.

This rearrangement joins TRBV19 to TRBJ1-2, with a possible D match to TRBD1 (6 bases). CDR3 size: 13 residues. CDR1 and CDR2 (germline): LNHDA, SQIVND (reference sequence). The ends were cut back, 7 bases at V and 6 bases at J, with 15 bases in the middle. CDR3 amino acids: CASNERGRNGYTF. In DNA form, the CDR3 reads TGTGCCAGTAATGAACGGGGGCGTAATGGCTACACCTTC.

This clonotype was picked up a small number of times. CDR3 sequence: CASSSAFDTQYF. The CDR3 DNA reads TGTGCCAGCAGCTCGGCATTCGATACGCAGTATTTT. V usage is TRBV5-4 and J usage is TRBJ2-3; D is ambiguous. The CDR3 consists of 12 residues. Looked up from germline, CDR1 is SGHNT and CDR2 is YYREEE (reference sequence). V dropped 3 bases and J dropped 6 bases, with 8 bases sitting between them. The whole variable domain, remainder taken from reference TRBV5-4 and TRBJ2-3, is ETGVTQSPTHLIKTRGQQVTLRCSSQSGHNTVSWYQQALGQGPQFIFQYYREEENGRGNFPPRFSGLQFPNYSSELNVNALELDDSALYLCASSSAFDTQYFGPGTRLTVL.

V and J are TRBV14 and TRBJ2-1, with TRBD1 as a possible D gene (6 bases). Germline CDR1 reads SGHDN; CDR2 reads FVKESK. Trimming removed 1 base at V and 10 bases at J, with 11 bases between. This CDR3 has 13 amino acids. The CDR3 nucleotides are TGTGCCAGCAGCCAAGGGTGGGGGCAGGAGCAGTTCTTC. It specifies CASSQGWGQEQFF.

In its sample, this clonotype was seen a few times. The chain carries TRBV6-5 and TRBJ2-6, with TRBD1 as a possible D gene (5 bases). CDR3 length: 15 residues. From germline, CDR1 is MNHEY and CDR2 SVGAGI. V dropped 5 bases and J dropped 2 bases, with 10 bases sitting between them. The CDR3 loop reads CASSRDSAGANVLTF. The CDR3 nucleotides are TGTGCCAGCAGTCGCGACAGTGCTGGGGCCAACGTCCTGACTTTC.

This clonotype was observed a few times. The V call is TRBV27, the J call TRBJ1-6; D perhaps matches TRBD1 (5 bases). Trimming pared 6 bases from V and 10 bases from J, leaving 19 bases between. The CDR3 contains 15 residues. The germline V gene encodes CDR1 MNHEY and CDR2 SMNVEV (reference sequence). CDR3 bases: TGTGCCAGCAGGTATGGGGCCCATCTGGACTCACCCCTCCACTTT. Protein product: CASRYGAHLDSPLHF.

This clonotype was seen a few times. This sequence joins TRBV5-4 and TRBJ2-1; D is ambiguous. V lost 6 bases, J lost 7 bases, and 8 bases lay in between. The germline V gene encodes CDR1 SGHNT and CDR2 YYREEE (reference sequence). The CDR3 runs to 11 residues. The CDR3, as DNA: TGTGCCAGCACTGCGTGGAATGAGCAGTTCTTC. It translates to CASTAWNEQFF. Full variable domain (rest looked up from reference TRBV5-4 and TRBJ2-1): ETGVTQSPTHLIKTRGQQVTLRCSSQSGHNTVSWYQQALGQGPQFIFQYYREEENGRGNFPPRFSGLQFPNYSSELNVNALELDDSALYLCASTAWNEQFFGPGTRLTVL.

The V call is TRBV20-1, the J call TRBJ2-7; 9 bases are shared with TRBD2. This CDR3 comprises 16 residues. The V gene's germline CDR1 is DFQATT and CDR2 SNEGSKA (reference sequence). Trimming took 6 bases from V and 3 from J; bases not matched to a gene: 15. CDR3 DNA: TGCAGTGCCTACTCGGATAGCGGGAGCAGGGTCTACGAGCAGTACTTC. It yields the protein CSAYSDSGSRVYEQYF.

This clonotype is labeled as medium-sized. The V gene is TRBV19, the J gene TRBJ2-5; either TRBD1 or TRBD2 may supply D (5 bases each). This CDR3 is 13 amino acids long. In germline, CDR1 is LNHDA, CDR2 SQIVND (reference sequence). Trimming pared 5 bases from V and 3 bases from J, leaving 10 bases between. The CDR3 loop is CASSGDGEETQYF. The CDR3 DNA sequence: TGTGCCAGTAGTGGGGACGGGGAAGAGACCCAGTACTTC.

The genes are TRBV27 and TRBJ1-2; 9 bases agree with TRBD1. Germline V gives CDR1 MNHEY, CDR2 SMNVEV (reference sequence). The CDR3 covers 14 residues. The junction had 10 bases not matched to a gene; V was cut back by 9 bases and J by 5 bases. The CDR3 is CASSPTGGSYGYTF. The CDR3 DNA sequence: TGTGCCAGTAGCCCCACAGGGGGCTCGTATGGCTACACCTTC.

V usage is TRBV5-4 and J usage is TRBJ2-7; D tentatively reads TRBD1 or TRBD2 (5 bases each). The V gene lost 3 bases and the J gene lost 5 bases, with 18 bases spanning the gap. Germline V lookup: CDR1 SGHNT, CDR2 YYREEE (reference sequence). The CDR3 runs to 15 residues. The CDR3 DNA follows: TGTGCCAGCAGCTCGGGCAGAGTTCGGGGCAACGAGCAGTACTTC. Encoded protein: CASSSGRVRGNEQYF. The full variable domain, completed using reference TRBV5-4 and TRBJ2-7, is ETGVTQSPTHLIKTRGQQVTLRCSSQSGHNTVSWYQQALGQGPQFIFQYYREEENGRGNFPPRFSGLQFPNYSSELNVNALELDDSALYLCASSSGRVRGNEQYFGPGTRLTVT.

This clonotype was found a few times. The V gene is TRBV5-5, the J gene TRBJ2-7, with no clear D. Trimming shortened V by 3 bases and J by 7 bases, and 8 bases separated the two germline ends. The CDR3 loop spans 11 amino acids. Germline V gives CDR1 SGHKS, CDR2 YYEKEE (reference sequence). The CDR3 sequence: CASSSLLEQYF. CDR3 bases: TGTGCCAGCAGCTCCTTATTGGAGCAGTACTTC.

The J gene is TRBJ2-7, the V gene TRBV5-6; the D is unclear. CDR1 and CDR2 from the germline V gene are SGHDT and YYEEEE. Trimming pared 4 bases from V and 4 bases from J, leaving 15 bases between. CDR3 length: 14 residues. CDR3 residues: CASSPLEYVYEQYF. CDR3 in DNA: TGTGCCAGCAGCCCCCTAGAGTATGTTTACGAGCAGTACTTC. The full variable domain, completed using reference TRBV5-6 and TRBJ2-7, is DAGVTQSPTHLIKTRGQQVTLRCSPKSGHDTVSWYQQALGQGPQFIFQYYEEEERQRGNFPDRFSGHQFPNYSSELNVNALLLGDSALYLCASSPLEYVYEQYFGPGTRLTVT.

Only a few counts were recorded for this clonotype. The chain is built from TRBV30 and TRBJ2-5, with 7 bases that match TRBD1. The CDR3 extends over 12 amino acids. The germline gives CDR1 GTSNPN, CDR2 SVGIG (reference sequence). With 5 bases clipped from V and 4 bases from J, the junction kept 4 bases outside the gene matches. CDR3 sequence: CAWGDSRETQYF. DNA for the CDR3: TGTGCCTGGGGGGACAGTCGAGAGACCCAGTACTTC.

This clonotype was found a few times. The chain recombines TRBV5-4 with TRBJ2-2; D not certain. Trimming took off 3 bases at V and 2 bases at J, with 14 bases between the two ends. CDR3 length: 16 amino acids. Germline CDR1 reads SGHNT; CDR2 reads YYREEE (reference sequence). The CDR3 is CASSSRVLANTGELFF. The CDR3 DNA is TGTGCCAGCAGCTCCCGAGTGCTTGCTAACACCGGGGAGCTGTTTTTT.

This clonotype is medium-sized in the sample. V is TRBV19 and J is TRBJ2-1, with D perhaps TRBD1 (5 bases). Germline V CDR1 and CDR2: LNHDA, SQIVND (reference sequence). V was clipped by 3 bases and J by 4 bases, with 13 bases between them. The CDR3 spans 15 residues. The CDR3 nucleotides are TGTGCCAGTAGTATTTTCACAGGCGTTTACAATGAGCAGTTCTTC. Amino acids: CASSIFTGVYNEQFF.